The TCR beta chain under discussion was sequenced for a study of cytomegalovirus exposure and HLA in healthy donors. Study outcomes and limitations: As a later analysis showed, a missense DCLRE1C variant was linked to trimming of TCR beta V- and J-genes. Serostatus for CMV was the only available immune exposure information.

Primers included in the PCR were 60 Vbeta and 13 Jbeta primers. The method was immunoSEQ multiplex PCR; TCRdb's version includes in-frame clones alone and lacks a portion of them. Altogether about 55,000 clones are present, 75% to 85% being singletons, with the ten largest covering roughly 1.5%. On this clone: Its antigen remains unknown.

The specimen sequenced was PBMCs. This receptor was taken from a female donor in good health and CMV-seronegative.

The CDR3 loop reads CASSLRDREGSEQFF. The DNA of the CDR3 is TGTGCCAGCAGCCTCCGGGACAGGGAAGGGTCTGAGCAGTTCTTC. This chain connects TRBV2 to TRBJ2-1; 9 bases agree with TRBD1. The CDR3 totals 15 residues. The V segment lost 6 bases and the J segment 9 bases; nucleotides outside the gene matches: 12. Germline values: CDR1 SNHLY, CDR2 FYNNEI.